These 9 T cell receptor beta chains share one sample of origin, sequenced in a study of blood T cell repertoires in COVID-19. Produced via immunoSEQ multiplex PCR; TCRdb's table is partial and in-frame only. This table holds about 150,000 clones, around three quarters found once. The sample consisted of peripheral blood. These receptors originate from a man between 50 and 59 years old with active or convalescent COVID-19.

The chain joins TRBV12-3 or TRBV12-4 to TRBJ2-7, with D maybe TRBD2 (6 bases). V gave up 5 bases and J gave up 5 bases, with 13 bases separating them. This CDR3 comprises 13 residues. The DNA of the CDR3 is TGTGCCAGCAGTCCCGGAGGGCCCAACGAGCAGTACTTC. Translating gives CASSPGGPNEQYF.

The chain uses TRBV6-6 and TRBJ2-7; 14 positions match TRBD2. Germline values: CDR1 MNHNY, CDR2 SVGAGI (reference sequence). This CDR3 region has 16 residues. V dropped 4 bases and J dropped 5; count of bases not matched to a gene: 7. The CDR3 nucleotides are TGTGCCAGCAGTTCGAATCCGGGACTAGCGGGAGACGAGCAGTACTTC. It is translated as CASSSNPGLAGDEQYF.

The gene calls are TRBV6-5 and TRBJ2-1; D call uncertain. Trimming removed 8 bases at V and 0 bases at J, with 14 bases between. Germline CDR1 MNHEY, CDR2 SVGAGI. The CDR3 consists of 15 residues. DNA of the CDR3: TGTGCCAGCGCCTTGGCCTTCAGCTCCTACAATGAGCAGTTCTTC. Encoded protein: CASALAFSSYNEQFF.

This chain uses TRBV5-1 with TRBJ2-7; TRBD2 aligns across 7 bases. V lost 0 bases to trimming and J lost 6 bases; unmatched junction nucleotides: 6. This CDR3 spans 14 amino acids. The germline CDR1 and CDR2 sequences are SGHRS and YFSETQ. CDR3 region: CASSLDAGEGEQYF. The CDR3 region has the DNA TGCGCCAGCAGCTTGGATGCGGGAGAAGGCGAGCAGTACTTC.

Written as DNA, the CDR3 is TGTGCCAGCAGTTTAATGGCAGGGTCTAATGAAAAACTGTTTTTT. This codes for CASSLMAGSNEKLFF. This rearrangement joins TRBV28 to TRBJ1-4; tentative D call: TRBD1 (5 bases). V was trimmed by 2 bases and J by 3 bases, leaving 10 bases between them. This CDR3 contains 15 residues. Germline CDR1 is MDHEN and CDR2 is SYDVKM. The variable domain in full, completed from reference TRBV28 and TRBJ1-4, reads DVKVTQSSRYLVKRTGEKVFLECVQDMDHENMFWYRQDPGLGLRLIYFSYDVKMKEKGDIPEGYSVSREKKERFSLILESASTNQTSMYLCASSLMAGSNEKLFFGSGTQLSVL.

This chain links TRBV7-2 with TRBJ1-3; TRBD1 might be the D (6 bases). The CDR3 consists of 14 residues. The V end was cut by 5 bases, the J end by 3 bases, with 11 bases between. Germline CDR1 SGHTA, CDR2 FQGNSA. CDR3 nucleotide sequence: TGTGCCAGCAGCCGTCTCAGGGGTGGAAACACCATATATTTT. It translates to CASSRLRGGNTIYF.

V usage is TRBV7-9 and J usage is TRBJ1-2, with a weak D call TRBD1 (6 bases). The CDR3 is made up of 13 amino acids. Trimming stripped 3 bases from V and 6 bases from J, with 11 bases between. Germline V lookup: CDR1 SEHNR, CDR2 FQNEAQ (reference sequence). The CDR3 reads CASSFRGGDGYTF. For the CDR3, the DNA is TGTGCCAGCAGCTTTAGGGGGGGCGATGGCTACACCTTC.

The chain's CDR3 is CASTLGLAQRETQYF. DNA for the CDR3: TGTGCCAGCACCTTGGGACTAGCTCAGAGAGAGACCCAGTACTTC. This chain uses TRBV6-5 with TRBJ2-5; 9 bases align to TRBD2. CDR1 and CDR2 (germline): MNHEY, SVGAGI. The trim removed 7 bases at V and 4 bases at J, leaving 10 bases unmatched. CDR3 length equals 15 residues.

This clone was seen only a few times. The chain links TRBV29-1 to TRBJ2-7; 11 bases map to TRBD1. With V trimmed by 3 bases and J by 6 bases, 4 bases remained unmatched. This CDR3 spans 13 amino acids. CDR1 is SQVTM, CDR2 ANQGSEA, per germline. The CDR3 bases are TGCAGCGTTGAGGGACAGGGGGAGGGCGAGCAGTACTTC. Translated, it gives CSVEGQGEGEQYF.